This entry is about one TCR beta chain. The antigen is undetermined. Brentuximab vedotin exposure varied among the patients, all of whom had relapsed after autologous stem cell transplantation. Profiled with immunoSEQ multiplex PCR; TCRdb holds only in-frame clones, not every one. The sample lists 120,000 to 150,000 clones, about 81% occurring once. The sample belongs to a study of PD-1 blockade in classical Hodgkin lymphoma. Study results and limitations: Unlike CD8+ TCR diversity, which did not rise significantly by C4D1, CD4+ TCR diversity did. Patients newly diagnosed and complete responders had comparable baseline diversity. The causes of the repertoire differences, possibly disease activity or prior therapy, remain undefined.

The germline V gene has CDR1 LGHNA and CDR2 YNFKEQ. This CDR3 is 16 amino acids long. The J segment lost 2 bases and the V segment lost 0 bases, leaving 2 bases of the junction unmatched. This rearrangement joins TRBV4-2 to TRBJ2-3; 10 bases match TRBD2. Sequences were derived from peripheral blood mononuclear cells (PBMCs), sampled before the second cycle of nivolumab. This clonotype originated in a human donor with classical Hodgkin lymphoma. This CDR3 is CASSQDGTSATDTQYF. CDR3 in DNA: TGTGCCAGCAGCCAAGATGGGACTAGCGCCACAGATACGCAGTATTTT.